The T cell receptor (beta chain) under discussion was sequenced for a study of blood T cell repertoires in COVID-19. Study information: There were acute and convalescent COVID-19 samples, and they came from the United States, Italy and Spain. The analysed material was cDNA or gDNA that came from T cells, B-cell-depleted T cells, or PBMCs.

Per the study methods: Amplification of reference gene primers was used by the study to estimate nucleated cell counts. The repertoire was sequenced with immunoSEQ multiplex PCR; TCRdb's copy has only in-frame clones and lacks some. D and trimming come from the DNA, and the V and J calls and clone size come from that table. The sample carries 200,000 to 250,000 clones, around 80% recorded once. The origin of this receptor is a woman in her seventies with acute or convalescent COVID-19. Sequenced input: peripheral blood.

CDR3 DNA sequence: TGTGCCTGGAGTGTTGGCAGCACAGATACGCAGTATTTT. Its translation is CAWSVGSTDTQYF. The chain is built from TRBV30 and TRBJ2-3; D unresolved. Germline CDR1 reads GTSNPN; CDR2 reads SVGIG (reference sequence). The germline V and J ends were trimmed by 0 bases and 0 bases, with 4 bases remaining between them. This CDR3 has 13 amino acids.